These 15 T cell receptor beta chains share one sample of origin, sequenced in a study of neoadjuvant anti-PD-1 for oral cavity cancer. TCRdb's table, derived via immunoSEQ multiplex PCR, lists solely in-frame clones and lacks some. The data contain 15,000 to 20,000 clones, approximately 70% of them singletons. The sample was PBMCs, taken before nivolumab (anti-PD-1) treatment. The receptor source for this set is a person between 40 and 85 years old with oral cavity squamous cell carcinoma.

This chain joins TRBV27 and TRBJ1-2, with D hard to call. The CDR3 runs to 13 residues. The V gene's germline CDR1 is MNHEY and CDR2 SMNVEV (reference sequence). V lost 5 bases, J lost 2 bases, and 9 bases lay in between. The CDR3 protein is CASSRTENYGYTF. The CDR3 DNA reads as TGTGCCAGCAGTCGGACGGAGAACTATGGCTACACCTTC.

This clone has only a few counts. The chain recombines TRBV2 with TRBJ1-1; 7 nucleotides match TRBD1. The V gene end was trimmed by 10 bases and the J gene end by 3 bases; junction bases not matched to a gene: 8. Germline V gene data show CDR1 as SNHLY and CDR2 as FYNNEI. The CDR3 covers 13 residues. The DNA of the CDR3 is TGTGCCATCAACAGGGGTTTGGACACTGAAGCTTTCTTT. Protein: CAINRGLDTEAFF.

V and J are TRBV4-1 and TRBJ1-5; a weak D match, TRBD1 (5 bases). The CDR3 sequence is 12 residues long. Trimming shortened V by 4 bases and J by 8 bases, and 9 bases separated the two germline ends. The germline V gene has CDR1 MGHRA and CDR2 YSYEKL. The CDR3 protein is CASSRTGEPQHF. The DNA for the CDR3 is TGCGCCAGCAGCCGAACGGGGGAGCCCCAGCATTTT.

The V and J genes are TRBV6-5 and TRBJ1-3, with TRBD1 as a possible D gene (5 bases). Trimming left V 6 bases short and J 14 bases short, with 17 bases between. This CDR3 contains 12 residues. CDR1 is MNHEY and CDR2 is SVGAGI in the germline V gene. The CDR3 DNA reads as TGTGCCAGCAGGGACACGTTCCGGGGGGTATATTTT. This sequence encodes CASRDTFRGVYF.

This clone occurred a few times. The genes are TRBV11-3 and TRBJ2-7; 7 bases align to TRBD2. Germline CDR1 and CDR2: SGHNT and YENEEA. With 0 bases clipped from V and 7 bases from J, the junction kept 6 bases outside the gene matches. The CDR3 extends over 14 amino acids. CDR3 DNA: TGTGCCAGCAGCTTAGATGGGGCAGCGGGGGAGCAGTACTTC. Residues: CASSLDGAAGEQYF.

The CDR3 nucleotides are TGTGCCAGCAGCAGGACAGGGTCGGGTGAAAAACTGTTTTTT. Encoded protein: CASSRTGSGEKLFF. The rearrangement uses TRBV7-6 and TRBJ1-4; 8 bases agree with TRBD1. CDR1 and CDR2 from the germline V gene are SGHVS and FNYEAQ. The CDR3 sequence is 14 residues long. J gave up 7 bases and V 5 bases, and 6 bases lay outside the gene matches.

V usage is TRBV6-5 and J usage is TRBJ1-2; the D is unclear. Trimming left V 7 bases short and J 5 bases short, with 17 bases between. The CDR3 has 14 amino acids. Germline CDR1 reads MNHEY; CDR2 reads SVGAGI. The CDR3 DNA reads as TGTGCCAGCAACGAGGGAGGGAAGTCTTATGGCTACACCTTC. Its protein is CASNEGGKSYGYTF.

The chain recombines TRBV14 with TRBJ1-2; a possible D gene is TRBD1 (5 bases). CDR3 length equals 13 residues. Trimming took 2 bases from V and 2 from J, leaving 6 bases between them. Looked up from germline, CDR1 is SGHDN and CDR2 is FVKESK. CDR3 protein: CASSQRQNYGYTF. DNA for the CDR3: TGTGCCAGCAGCCAACGACAGAACTATGGCTACACCTTC.

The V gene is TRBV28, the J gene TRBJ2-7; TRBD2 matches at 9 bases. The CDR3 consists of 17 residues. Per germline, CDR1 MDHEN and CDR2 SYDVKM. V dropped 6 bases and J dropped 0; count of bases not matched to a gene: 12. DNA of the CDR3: TGTGCCAGCAGCTCTCCGGGACTAGCCCACTACTCCTACGAGCAGTACTTC. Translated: CASSSPGLAHYSYEQYF.

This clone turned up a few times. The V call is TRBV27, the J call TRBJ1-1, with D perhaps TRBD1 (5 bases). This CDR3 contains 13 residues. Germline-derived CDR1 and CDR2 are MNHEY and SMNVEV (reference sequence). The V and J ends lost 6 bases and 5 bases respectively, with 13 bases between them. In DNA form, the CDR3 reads TGTGCCAGCAGGGGACGGGAAAGAACTGAAGCTTTCTTT. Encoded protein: CASRGRERTEAFF.

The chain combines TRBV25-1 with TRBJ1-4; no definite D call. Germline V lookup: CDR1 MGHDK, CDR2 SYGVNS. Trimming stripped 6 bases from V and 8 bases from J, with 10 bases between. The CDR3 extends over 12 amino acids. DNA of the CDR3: TGTGCCAGCAGCCCCCGCCCAGAAAAACTGTTTTTT. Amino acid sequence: CASSPRPEKLFF.

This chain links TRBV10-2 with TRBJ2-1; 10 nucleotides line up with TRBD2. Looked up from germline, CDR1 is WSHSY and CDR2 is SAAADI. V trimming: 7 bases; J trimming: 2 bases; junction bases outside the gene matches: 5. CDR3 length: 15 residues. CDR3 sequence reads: CASMLAGAAYNEQFF. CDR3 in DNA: TGCGCCAGCATGCTAGCGGGAGCCGCCTACAATGAGCAGTTCTTC.

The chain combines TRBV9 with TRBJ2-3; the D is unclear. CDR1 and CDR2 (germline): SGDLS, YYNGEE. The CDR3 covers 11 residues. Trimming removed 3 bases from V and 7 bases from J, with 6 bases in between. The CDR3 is CASSASHTQYF. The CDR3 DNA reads TGTGCCAGCAGCGCATCTCATACGCAGTATTTT.

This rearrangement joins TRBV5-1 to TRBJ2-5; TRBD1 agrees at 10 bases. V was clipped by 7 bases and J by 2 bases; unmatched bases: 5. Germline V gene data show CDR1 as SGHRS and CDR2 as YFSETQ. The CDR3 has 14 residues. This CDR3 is CASYDRGHQETQYF. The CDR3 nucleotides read TGCGCCAGCTACGACAGGGGGCATCAAGAGACCCAGTACTTC.

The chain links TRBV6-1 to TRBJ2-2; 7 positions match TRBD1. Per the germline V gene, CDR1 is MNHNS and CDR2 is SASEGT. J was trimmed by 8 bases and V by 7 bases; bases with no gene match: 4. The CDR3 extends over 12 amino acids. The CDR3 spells CASTQGVGELFF. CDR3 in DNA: TGTGCCAGCACCCAGGGGGTGGGGGAGCTGTTTTTT.